The 6 T cell receptor beta chains below all came from one sample that was sequenced in a study of blood T cells in healthy people across ages. For the second PCR, which ran for about 6 to 11 cycles, a sample-barcoded 5' primer and a J-beta primer mix were used. TCRdb reprocessed the 5' RACE reads via MiXCR and lists one record per CDR3 protein. Of around 800,000 distinct CDR3 sequences in the sample, 40% to 50% are singletons; the top ten hold approximately 19%. The sequencing sample was made of blood. The source is a man in his sixties in good health.

The rearrangement links TRBV4-1 to TRBJ1-1; 7 nucleotides match TRBD1. The CDR3 consists of 15 residues. The ends lost 1 base at V and 5 bases at J; junction bases unmatched: 7. The germline V gene encodes CDR1 MGHRA and CDR2 YSYEKL. CDR3 region: CASSQGVRGITEAFF. DNA for the CDR3: TGCGCCAGCAGCCAAGGCGTCAGGGGGATAACTGAAGCTTTCTTT.

With respect to this clonotype: A single base separates this from a much larger clone, so it may be a read error. The chain has TRBV29-1 and TRBJ2-7; D is tentatively TRBD1 or TRBD2 (5 bases each). The germline V gene encodes CDR1 SQVTM and CDR2 ANQGSEA. The ends were cut back, 6 bases at V and 6 bases at J, with 27 bases in the middle. CDR3 size: 16 residues. This CDR3 reads CSVLKRSGSGRAEQYF. For the CDR3, the DNA is TGCAGCGTCCTAAAGCGGTCAGGGTCAGGAAGGGCCGAGCAGTACTTC.

This chain links TRBV7-9 with TRBJ2-6; TRBD1 matches at 7 bases. With V trimmed by 5 bases and J by 0 bases, 7 bases remained unmatched. The CDR3 is 17 residues long. In germline, CDR1 is SEHNR, CDR2 FQNEAQ (reference sequence). The CDR3 DNA reads TGTGCCAGCAGCGATCCGGGACAGAGCTCTGGGGCCAACGTCCTGACTTTC. Encoded protein: CASSDPGQSSGANVLTF.

With regard to this clonotype: One end of the junction fails to match germline, which may point to a read error. J is TRBJ2-5 and V is TRBV29-1; TRBD1 aligns across 11 bases. The CDR3 loop spans 14 amino acids. Germline values: CDR1 SQVTM, CDR2 ANQGSEA. Here the CDR3 DNA reads TGCAGCGTTGCCGGGACAGGGGGTAAAGAGACCAAGTACTTC. Protein product: CSVAGTGGKETKYF.

This chain joins TRBV6-2 or TRBV6-3 and TRBJ2-5; 7 bases fit TRBD2. From germline, CDR1 is MNHEY and CDR2 SVGEGT. V lost 6 bases, J lost 3 bases, and 13 bases stayed unmatched. The CDR3 is made up of 16 amino acids. The CDR3 DNA sequence: TGTGCCAGCAGCCGGGGTACGGCCGGGGGGAAAGAGACCCAGTACTTC. Translation: CASSRGTAGGKETQYF.

The genes are TRBV5-1 and TRBJ1-4, with no clear D. CDR3 length equals 14 residues. The ends were cut back, 0 bases at V and 7 bases at J, with 10 bases in the middle. CDR1 and CDR2 from the germline V gene are SGHRS and YFSETQ. CDR3 sequence (DNA): TGCGCCAGCAGCTTGGCCTGGGGAACTGAAAAACTGTTTTTT. It codes for CASSLAWGTEKLFF.